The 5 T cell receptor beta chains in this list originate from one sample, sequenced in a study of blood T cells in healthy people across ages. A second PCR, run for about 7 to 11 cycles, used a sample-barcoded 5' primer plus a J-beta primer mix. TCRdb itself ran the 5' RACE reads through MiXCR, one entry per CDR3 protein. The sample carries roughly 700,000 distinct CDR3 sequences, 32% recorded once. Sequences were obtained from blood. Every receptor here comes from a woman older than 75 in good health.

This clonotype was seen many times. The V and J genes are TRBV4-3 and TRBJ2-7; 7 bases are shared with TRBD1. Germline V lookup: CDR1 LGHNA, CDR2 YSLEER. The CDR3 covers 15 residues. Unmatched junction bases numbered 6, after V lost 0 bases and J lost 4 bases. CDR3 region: CASSQDRTGIYEQYF. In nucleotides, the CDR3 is TGCGCCAGCAGCCAAGACCGGACAGGTATATACGAGCAGTACTTC.

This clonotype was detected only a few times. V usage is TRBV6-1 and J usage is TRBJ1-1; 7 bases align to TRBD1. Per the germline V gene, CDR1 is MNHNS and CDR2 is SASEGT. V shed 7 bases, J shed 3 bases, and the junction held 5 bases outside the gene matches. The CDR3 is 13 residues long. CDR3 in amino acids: CASNLQGYTEAFF. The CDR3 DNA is TGTGCCAGCAACCTACAGGGGTACACTGAAGCTTTCTTT.

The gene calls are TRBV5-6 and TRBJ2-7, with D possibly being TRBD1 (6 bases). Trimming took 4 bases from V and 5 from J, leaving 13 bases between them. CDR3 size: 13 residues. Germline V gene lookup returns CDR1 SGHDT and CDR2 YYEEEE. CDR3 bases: TGTGCCAGCAGCATAGTACAGGGAAACGAGCAGTACTTC. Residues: CASSIVQGNEQYF.

The CDR3 spells CASSLEGSPGVGEKLFF. The CDR3 DNA reads as TGTGCCAGCAGCTTGGAGGGGTCGCCTGGAGTAGGTGAAAAACTGTTTTTT. This rearrangement joins TRBV5-5 to TRBJ1-4; D perhaps matches TRBD1 (5 bases). CDR1 and CDR2 from the germline V gene are SGHKS and YYEKEE (reference sequence). With 0 bases removed from V and 7 bases from J, the gap between germline ends came to 19 bases. The CDR3 is made up of 17 amino acids.

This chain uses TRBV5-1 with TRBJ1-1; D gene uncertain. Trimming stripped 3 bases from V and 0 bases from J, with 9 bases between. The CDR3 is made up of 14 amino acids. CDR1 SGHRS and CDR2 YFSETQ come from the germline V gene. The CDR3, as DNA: TGCGCCAGCAGCTCGACCGCAATGAACACTGAAGCTTTCTTT. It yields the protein CASSSTAMNTEAFF.